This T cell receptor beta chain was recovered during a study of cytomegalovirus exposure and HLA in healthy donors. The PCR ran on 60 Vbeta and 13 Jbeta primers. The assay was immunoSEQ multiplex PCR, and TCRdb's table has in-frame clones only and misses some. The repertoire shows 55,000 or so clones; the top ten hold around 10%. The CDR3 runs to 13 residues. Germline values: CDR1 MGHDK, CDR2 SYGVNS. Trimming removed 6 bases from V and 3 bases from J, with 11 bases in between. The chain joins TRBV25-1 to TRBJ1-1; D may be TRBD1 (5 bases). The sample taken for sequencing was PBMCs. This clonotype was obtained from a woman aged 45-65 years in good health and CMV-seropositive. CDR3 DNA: TGTGCCAGCAGCCGACAGTTTTACACTGAAGCTTTCTTT. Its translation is CASSRQFYTEAFF. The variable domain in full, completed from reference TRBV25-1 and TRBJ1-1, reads EADIYQTPRYLVIGTGKKITLECSQTMGHDKMYWYQQDPGMELHLIHYSYGVNSTEKGDLSSESTVSRIRTEHFPLTLESARPSHTSQYLCASSRQFYTEAFFGQGTRLTVV.